Listed below are T cell receptor beta chains from one sample, sequenced in a study of T cell repertoires in cytomegalovirus infection. The antigens for these receptors are not known. MiXCR, applied by TCRdb to the reads, yields one record per CDR3 protein. Of hundreds of thousands of distinct CDR3 sequences listed, more than 40% are singletons. Sequenced material: cultured PBMCs, taken from culture after CMV antigen stimulation. These receptors all come from a human donor in good health (CMV status not recorded). Some clones in this sample may be carry-over from other donors' samples. CDR3s include the opening cysteine and the closing phenylalanine or tryptophan. Each record gives: V gene, CDR3 protein.

V: TRBV7-9; CDR3: CASSPRGGRTSTDTQYF
V: TRBV7-8; CDR3: CASSPSGLSTDTQYF
V: TRBV28; CDR3: CASNPGQGTEAFF
V: TRBV3-1; CDR3: CASSDWTSGSPEQYF
V: TRBV5-4; CDR3: CASSLPGRTEQTAEAFF
V: TRBV7-2; CDR3: CASSLGGGGDEKLFF
V: TRBV19; CDR3: CASTRGGDLGEQYF
V: TRBV6-5; CDR3: CASSSWDRVGGDGYTF
V: TRBV12-3/TRBV12-4; CDR3: CASTPGWTVRTSGRPQPQETQYF
V: TRBV12-3/TRBV12-4; CDR3: CASSSLQAKQETQYF
V: TRBV11-2; CDR3: CASSLGRDGTDTQYF
V: TRBV11-3; CDR3: CASSLGGSGGNRGQYF
V: TRBV6-1; CDR3: CASSKRQGAYEQYF
V: TRBV7-2; CDR3: CASSLGPLDGYTF
V: TRBV19; CDR3: CASSSSGANQETQYF
V: TRBV11-2; CDR3: CASSSNRGHVRDGYTF
V: TRBV12-3/TRBV12-4; CDR3: CASSLRHANEQFF
V: TRBV9; CDR3: CATGGPHSTDTQYF
V: TRBV6-8; CDR3: CASTAGGTNYGYTF
V: TRBV7-6; CDR3: CASSPLSYTIYF
V: TRBV7-6; CDR3: CASSRGQGNSPLHF
V: TRBV9; CDR3: CASSVDAGGDYGYTF
V: TRBV7-2; CDR3: CASSPGNTDTQYF
V: TRBV28; CDR3: CASSSPGGGNQPQHF
V: TRBV7-8; CDR3: CASSLDGVGRGQYF